The present T cell receptor beta chain was sequenced within a study of human T cells and chemical hapten exposure. The CDR3 loop spans 17 amino acids. V shed 6 bases and J shed 0 bases, with 20 bases lying between them. Many counts were recorded for this clonotype. Its antigen is undetermined. Time point noted: healthy volunteer bleed at 2 weeks. Whole blood, unfractionated, served as the material for total RNA extraction. Authors' analysis steps: Counting gave a median of around 89,000 TCRs per sample, with values ranging from about 20,000 to 750,000. TCRdb reprocessed the RACE reads with MiXCR, giving one entry per CDR3 protein. TCRdb's processing, not the authors', yielded these V and J calls. The sample has around 130,000 distinct CDR3 sequences, approximately 9% seen once. General study points: Unchanged with DPC sensitization were TCRs above 1 in 1000 frequency.

The sample consisted of whole blood. The chain couples TRBV12-3 or TRBV12-4 to TRBJ2-5; D may correspond to TRBD1 or TRBD2 (5 bases each). This TCR was recovered from a male donor in good health. Some clones in this sample may be carry-over from other donors' samples. The CDR3 coding sequence is TGTGCCAGCAGAGAAACAACCGGGACCACGTACCAAGAGACCCAGTACTTC. Translation gives CASRETTGTTYQETQYF.